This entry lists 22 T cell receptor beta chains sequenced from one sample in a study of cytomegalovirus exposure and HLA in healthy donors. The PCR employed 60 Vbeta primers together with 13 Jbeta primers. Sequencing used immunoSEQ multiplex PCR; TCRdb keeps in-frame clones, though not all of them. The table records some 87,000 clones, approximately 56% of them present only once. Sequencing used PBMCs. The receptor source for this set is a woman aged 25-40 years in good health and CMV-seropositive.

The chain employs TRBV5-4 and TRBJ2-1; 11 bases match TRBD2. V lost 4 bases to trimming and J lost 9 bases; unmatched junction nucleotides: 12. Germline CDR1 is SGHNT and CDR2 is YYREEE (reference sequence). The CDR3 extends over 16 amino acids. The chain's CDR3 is CASSPGLAGGGSEQFF. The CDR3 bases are TGTGCCAGCAGCCCTGGACTAGCGGGTGGGGGAAGTGAGCAGTTCTTC.

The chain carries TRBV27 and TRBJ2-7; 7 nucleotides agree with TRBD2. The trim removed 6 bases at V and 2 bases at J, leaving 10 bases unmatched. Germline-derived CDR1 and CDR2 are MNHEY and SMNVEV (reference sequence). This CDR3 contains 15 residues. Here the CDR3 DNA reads TGTGCCAGCAGCCTTGGGGGGGAGCGTCCCTACGAGCAGTACTTC. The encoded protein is CASSLGGERPYEQYF.

The CDR3 DNA follows: TGTGCCTGGAGTGGCGGGCCGAATTCACCCCTCCACTTT. It encodes CAWSGGPNSPLHF. The rearrangement joins TRBV30 to TRBJ1-6; D remains unclear. Germline-derived CDR1 and CDR2 are GTSNPN and SVGIG (reference sequence). The CDR3 consists of 13 residues. The germline V and J ends were trimmed by 1 base and 7 bases, with 8 bases remaining between them.

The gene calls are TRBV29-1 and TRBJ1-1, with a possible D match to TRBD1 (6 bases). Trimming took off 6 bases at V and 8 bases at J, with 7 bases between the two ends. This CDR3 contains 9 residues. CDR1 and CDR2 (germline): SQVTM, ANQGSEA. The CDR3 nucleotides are TGCAGCGTAGGGACAGAAGCTTTCTTT. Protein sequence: CSVGTEAFF.

The CDR3 sequence is CASSPPFEAANTEAFF. CDR3 DNA: TGTGCCAGCAGTCCGCCATTTGAGGCTGCCAACACTGAAGCTTTCTTT. The V gene is TRBV27, the J gene TRBJ1-1; D is uncertain. CDR1 MNHEY and CDR2 SMNVEV come from the germline V gene (reference sequence). V shed 5 bases and J shed 2 bases, with 18 bases lying between them. CDR3 size: 16 residues.

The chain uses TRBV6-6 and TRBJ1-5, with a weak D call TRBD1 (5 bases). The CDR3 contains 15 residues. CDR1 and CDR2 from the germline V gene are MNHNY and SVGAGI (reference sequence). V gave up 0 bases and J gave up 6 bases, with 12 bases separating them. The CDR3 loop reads CASSYSGGERQPQHF. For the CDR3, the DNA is TGTGCCAGCAGTTACTCCGGGGGGGAACGTCAGCCCCAGCATTTT.

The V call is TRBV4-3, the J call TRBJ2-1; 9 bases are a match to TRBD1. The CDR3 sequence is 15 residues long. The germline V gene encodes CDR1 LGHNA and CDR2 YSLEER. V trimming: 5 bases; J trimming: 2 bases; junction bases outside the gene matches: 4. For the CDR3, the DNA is TGCGCCAGCAGCGTGGGACAGGGCACCTACAATGAGCAGTTCTTC. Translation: CASSVGQGTYNEQFF.

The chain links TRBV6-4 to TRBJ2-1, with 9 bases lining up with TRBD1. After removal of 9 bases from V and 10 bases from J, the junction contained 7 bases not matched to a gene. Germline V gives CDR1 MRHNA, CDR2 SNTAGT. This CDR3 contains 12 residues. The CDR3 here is CASWTGDDEQFF. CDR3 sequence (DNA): TGTGCCAGTTGGACAGGGGATGACGAGCAGTTCTTC.

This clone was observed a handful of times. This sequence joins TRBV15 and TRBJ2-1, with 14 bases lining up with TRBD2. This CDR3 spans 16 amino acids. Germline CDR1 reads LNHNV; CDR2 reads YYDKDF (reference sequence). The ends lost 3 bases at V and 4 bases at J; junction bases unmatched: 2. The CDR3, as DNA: TGTGCCACCAGCAGGGGGACTAGCGGGAGTTACAATGAGCAGTTCTTC. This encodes CATSRGTSGSYNEQFF.

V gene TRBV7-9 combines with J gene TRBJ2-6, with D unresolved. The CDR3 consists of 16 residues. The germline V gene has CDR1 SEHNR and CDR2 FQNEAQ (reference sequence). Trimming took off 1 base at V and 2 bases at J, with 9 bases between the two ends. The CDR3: CASSLDSFPGANVLTF. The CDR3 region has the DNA TGTGCCAGCAGCTTAGACAGTTTTCCTGGGGCCAACGTCCTGACTTTC.

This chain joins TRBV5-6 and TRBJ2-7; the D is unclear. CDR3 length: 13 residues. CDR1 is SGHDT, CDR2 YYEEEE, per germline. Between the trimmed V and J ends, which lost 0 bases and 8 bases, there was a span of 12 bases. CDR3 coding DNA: TGTGCCAGCAGCTTGGCAGGCGCTCGCAAGCAGTACTTC. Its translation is CASSLAGARKQYF.

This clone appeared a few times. The CDR3 DNA reads as TGTGCCAGCAGGGGAATCAGGGCAGATACGCAGTATTTT. It is translated as CASRGIRADTQYF. This chain connects TRBV2 to TRBJ2-3, with D tentatively TRBD1 (5 bases). The CDR3 is made up of 13 amino acids. The V end was cut by 6 bases, the J end by 4 bases, with 11 bases between. Germline V lookup: CDR1 SNHLY, CDR2 FYNNEI. Full variable domain (outside the CDR3, taken from reference TRBV2 and TRBJ2-3): EPEVTQTPSHQVTQMGQEVILRCVPISNHLYFYWYRQILGQKVEFLVSFYNNEISEKSEIFDDQFSVERPDGSNFTLKIRSTKLEDSAMYFCASRGIRADTQYFGPGTRLTVL.

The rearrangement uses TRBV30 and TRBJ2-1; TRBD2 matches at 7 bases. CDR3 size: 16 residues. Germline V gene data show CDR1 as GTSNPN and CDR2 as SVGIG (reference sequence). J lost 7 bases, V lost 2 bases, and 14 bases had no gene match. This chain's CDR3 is CAWSQSGEGRGNEQFF. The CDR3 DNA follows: TGTGCCTGGAGTCAAAGCGGGGAGGGCCGAGGGAATGAGCAGTTCTTC.

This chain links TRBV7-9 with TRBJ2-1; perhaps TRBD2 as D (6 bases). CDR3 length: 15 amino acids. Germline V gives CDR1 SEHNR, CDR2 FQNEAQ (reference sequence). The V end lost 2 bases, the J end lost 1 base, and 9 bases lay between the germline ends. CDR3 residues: CASSLLRGSYNEQFF. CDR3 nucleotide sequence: TGTGCCAGCAGCTTATTGCGGGGTTCCTACAATGAGCAGTTCTTC.

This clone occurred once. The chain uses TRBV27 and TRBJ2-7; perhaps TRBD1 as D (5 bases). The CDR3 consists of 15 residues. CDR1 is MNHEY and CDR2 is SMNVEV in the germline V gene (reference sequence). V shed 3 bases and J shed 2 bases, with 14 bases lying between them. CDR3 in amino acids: CASSLKDSPAYEQYF. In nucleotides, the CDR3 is TGTGCCAGCAGTTTGAAAGACAGCCCAGCCTACGAGCAGTACTTC.

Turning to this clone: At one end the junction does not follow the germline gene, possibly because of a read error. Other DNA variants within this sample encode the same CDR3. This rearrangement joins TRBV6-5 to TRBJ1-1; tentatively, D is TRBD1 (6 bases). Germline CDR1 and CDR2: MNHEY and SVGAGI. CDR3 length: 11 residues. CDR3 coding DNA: TGTGCCAGCACCCGCAGGGGAGAAGCCTTCTTT. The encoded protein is CASTRRGEAFF.

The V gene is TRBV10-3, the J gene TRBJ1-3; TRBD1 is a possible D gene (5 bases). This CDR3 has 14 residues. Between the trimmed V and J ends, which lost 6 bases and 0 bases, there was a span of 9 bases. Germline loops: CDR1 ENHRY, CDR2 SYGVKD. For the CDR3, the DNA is TGTGCCATCAGCGAGGGGAGCTCTGGAAACACCATATATTTT. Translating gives CAISEGSSGNTIYF.

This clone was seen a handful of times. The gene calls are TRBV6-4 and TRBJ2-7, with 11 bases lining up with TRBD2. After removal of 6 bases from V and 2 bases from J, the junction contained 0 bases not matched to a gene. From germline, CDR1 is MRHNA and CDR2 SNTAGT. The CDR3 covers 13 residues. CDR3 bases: TGTGCCAGCAGGACTAGCGGGGCCTACGAGCAGTACTTC. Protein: CASRTSGAYEQYF.

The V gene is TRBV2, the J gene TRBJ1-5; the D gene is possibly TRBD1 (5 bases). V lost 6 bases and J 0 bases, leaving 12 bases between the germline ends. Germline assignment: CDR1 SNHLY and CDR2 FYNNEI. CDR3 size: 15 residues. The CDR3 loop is CASSPGLSSNQPQHF. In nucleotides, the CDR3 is TGTGCCAGCAGCCCGGGACTTTCTAGCAATCAGCCCCAGCATTTT.

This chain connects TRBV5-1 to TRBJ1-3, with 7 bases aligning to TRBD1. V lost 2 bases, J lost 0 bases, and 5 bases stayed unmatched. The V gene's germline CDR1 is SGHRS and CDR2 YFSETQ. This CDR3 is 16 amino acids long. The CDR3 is CASSLQGFSSGNTIYF. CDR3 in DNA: TGCGCCAGCAGCTTACAGGGGTTTAGCTCTGGAAACACCATATATTTT. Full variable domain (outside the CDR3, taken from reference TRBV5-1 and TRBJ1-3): KAGVTQTPRYLIKTRGQQVTLSCSPISGHRSVSWYQQTPGQGLQFLFEYFSETQRNKGNFPGRFSGRQFSNSRSEMNVSTLELGDSALYLCASSLQGFSSGNTIYFGEGSWLTVV.

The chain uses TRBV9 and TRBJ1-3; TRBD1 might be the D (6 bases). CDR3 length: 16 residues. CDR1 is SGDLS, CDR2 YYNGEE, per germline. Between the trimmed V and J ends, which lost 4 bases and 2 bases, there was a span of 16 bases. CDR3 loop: CASSPRGGFTGNTIYF. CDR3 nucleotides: TGTGCCAGCAGCCCAAGGGGGGGATTTACTGGAAACACCATATATTTT. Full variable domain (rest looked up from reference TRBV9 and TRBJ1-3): DSGVTQTPKHLITATGQRVTLRCSPRSGDLSVYWYQQSLDQGLQFLIQYYNGEERAKGNILERFSAQQFPDLHSELNLSSLELGDSALYFCASSPRGGFTGNTIYFGEGSWLTVV.

The CDR3 DNA is TGTGCCAGCAGCCCCTCAGATGTACAAGGGAGCATTCAGTACTTC. It translates to CASSPSDVQGSIQYF. The chain couples TRBV7-2 to TRBJ2-4; TRBD2 might be the D (5 bases). Trimming stripped 5 bases from V and 9 bases from J, with 20 bases between. The V gene's germline CDR1 is SGHTA and CDR2 FQGNSA. The CDR3 has 15 amino acids.